The 25 T cell receptor beta chains given below trace back to one sample, sequenced in a study of CD8+CD57+ T cells in acquired aplastic anemia. Both TCR beta VDJ combination and CDR3 sequence profiling were carried out. Genomic DNA was the template for this profiling. TCRdb reanalysed the reads using MiXCR and keeps one entry per CDR3 protein. The table includes some 200,000 distinct CDR3 sequences, 60% to 65% detected once. Specimen: sorted CD4+, CD8+, or CD8+CD57+ T cells (not recorded which) from PBMCs. The receptors were sampled from a human donor in good health.

With regard to this clonotype: The junction does not match germline at one end; this may be a read error. The chain joins TRBV20-1 to TRBJ2-1; no reliable D call. In germline, CDR1 is DFQATT, CDR2 SNEGSKA (reference sequence). The CDR3 contains 13 residues. The CDR3 protein is CSRPPLADLRRLF. The CDR3 bases are TGCAGTAGGCCCCCGCTGGCGGACCTTCGTAGGCTCTTC.

V usage is TRBV9 and J usage is TRBJ2-5; 10 nucleotides line up with TRBD1. With V trimmed by 3 bases and J by 4 bases, 6 bases remained unmatched. The V gene's germline CDR1 is SGDLS and CDR2 YYNGEE. The CDR3 runs to 15 residues. The CDR3 DNA reads TGTGCCAGCAGCGGGGGGACAGGGGAGGGAGAGACCCAGTACTTC. Translating gives CASSGGTGEGETQYF. The full variable domain, with the rest looked up from reference TRBV9 and TRBJ2-5, is DSGVTQTPKHLITATGQRVTLRCSPRSGDLSVYWYQQSLDQGLQFLIQYYNGEERAKGNILERFSAQQFPDLHSELNLSSLELGDSALYFCASSGGTGEGETQYFGPGTRLLVL.

CDR3 loop: CAISRDTEGPGELFF. The CDR3, as DNA: TGTGCCATCAGTCGCGACACGGAAGGACCCGGGGAGCTGTTTTTT. The chain is built from TRBV10-3 and TRBJ2-2; D is uncertain. CDR1 ENHRY and CDR2 SYGVKD come from the germline V gene. The V end was cut by 5 bases, the J end by 6 bases, with 16 bases between. This CDR3 is 15 amino acids long.

The gene calls are TRBV6-1 and TRBJ1-1; D is unclear. The CDR3 is 14 residues long. With 5 bases removed from V and 6 bases from J, the gap between germline ends came to 16 bases. Germline V gives CDR1 MNHNS, CDR2 SASEGT. For the CDR3, the DNA is TGTGCCAGCAGTTACCTCCGATCTGGCGCTGAAGCTTTCTTT. It yields the protein CASSYLRSGAEAFF.

The sample holds a few counts of this clonotype. An end of the junction does not agree with germline; a read error may underlie this. The chain is built from TRBV28 and TRBJ2-7, with D tentatively TRBD2 (6 bases). Germline V gene data show CDR1 as MDHEN and CDR2 as SYDVKM. The CDR3 spans 14 residues. CDR3 loop: CTSSFGRGLYEQYF. CDR3 sequence (DNA): TGTACCAGCAGTTTCGGTAGGGGACTCTACGAGCAGTACTTC. Full variable domain (missing parts from reference TRBV28 and TRBJ2-7): DVKVTQSSRYLVKRTGEKVFLECVQDMDHENMFWYRQDPGLGLRLIYFSYDVKMKEKGDIPEGYSVSREKKERFSLILESASTNQTSMYLCTSSFGRGLYEQYFGPGTRLTVT.

The CDR3 nucleotides read TGTGCCAGCAGGACGGACAGGAATCAGCCCCAGCATTTT. It specifies CASRTDRNQPQHF. The chain links TRBV2 to TRBJ1-5, with TRBD1 identical over 7 bases. Trimming cost V 6 bases and J 4 bases; bases outside gene matches: 3. CDR1 and CDR2 (germline): SNHLY, FYNNEI. The CDR3 loop spans 13 amino acids.

This clonotype was seen at least ten times. V gene TRBV15 combines with J gene TRBJ2-7; D unresolved. The CDR3 has 14 residues. Germline-derived CDR1 and CDR2 are LNHNV and YYDKDF (reference sequence). V dropped 2 bases and J dropped 5 bases, with 13 bases sitting between them. CDR3 nucleotide sequence: TGTGCCACCAGCAGATACATATTAATCCACGAGCAGTACTTC. Translating gives CATSRYILIHEQYF.

The chain links TRBV20-1 to TRBJ2-3; D unclear. Trimming stripped 0 bases from V and 4 bases from J, with 14 bases between. This CDR3 is 15 amino acids long. From germline, CDR1 is DFQATT and CDR2 SNEGSKA (reference sequence). CDR3 in amino acids: CSARDPIRLADTQYF. DNA of the CDR3: TGCAGTGCTAGAGATCCCATACGCCTCGCAGATACGCAGTATTTT.

This clonotype was detected once. This rearrangement joins TRBV20-1 to TRBJ1-5; 9 nucleotides line up with TRBD1. J gave up 7 bases and V 0 bases, and 4 bases lay outside the gene matches. CDR1 and CDR2 from the germline V gene are DFQATT and SNEGSKA (reference sequence). CDR3 length: 14 residues. CDR3 loop: CSARDQTGGQPQHF. In DNA, the CDR3 is TGCAGTGCTAGAGATCAAACAGGGGGCCAGCCCCAGCATTTT.

This clonotype was recorded at least ten times. The rearrangement joins TRBV9 to TRBJ2-2, with TRBD2 identical over 8 bases. The germline V gene has CDR1 SGDLS and CDR2 YYNGEE. The V segment lost 4 bases and the J segment 2 bases; nucleotides outside the gene matches: 7. The CDR3 has 16 residues. This CDR3 reads CASSPVVAGNTGELFF. In DNA form, the CDR3 reads TGTGCCAGCAGCCCTGTGGTAGCGGGAAACACCGGGGAGCTGTTTTTT.

The chain is built from TRBV2 and TRBJ2-6; D not resolved. With 6 bases removed from V and 6 bases from J, the gap between germline ends came to 18 bases. The CDR3 spans 16 residues. Germline CDR1 reads SNHLY; CDR2 reads FYNNEI. CDR3 sequence (DNA): TGTGCCAGCAGGGGTGGGCAGACCCATTTGGCCAACGTCCTGACTTTC. Its protein is CASRGGQTHLANVLTF. Looking up the rest from reference TRBV2 and TRBJ2-6 gives the full variable domain: EPEVTQTPSHQVTQMGQEVILRCVPISNHLYFYWYRQILGQKVEFLVSFYNNEISEKSEIFDDQFSVERPDGSNFTLKIRSTKLEDSAMYFCASRGGQTHLANVLTFGAGSRLTVL.

This chain uses TRBV24-1 with TRBJ1-6, with D possibly being TRBD1 (5 bases). Germline V CDR1 and CDR2: KGHDR, SFDVKD. The CDR3 is 15 amino acids. Trimming removed 5 bases from V and 8 bases from J, with 15 bases in between. CDR3 region: CATSALTVPDSPLHF. The CDR3, as DNA: TGTGCCACCAGTGCCTTGACAGTCCCGGATTCACCCCTCCACTTT.

The V gene is TRBV30, the J gene TRBJ2-7; TRBD2 matches at 13 bases. Trimming at V came to 0 bases and at J to 3 bases, leaving 2 bases not matched to a gene. The CDR3 contains 15 residues. Germline CDR1 GTSNPN, CDR2 SVGIG (reference sequence). This CDR3 is CAWSVRTSGSYEQYF. In DNA, the CDR3 is TGTGCCTGGAGTGTCCGGACTAGCGGGAGCTACGAGCAGTACTTC.

This clonotype was observed many times. This chain joins TRBV5-6 and TRBJ2-7; 8 bases are a match to TRBD1. Germline V lookup: CDR1 SGHDT, CDR2 YYEEEE. This CDR3 comprises 17 residues. V lost 0 bases to trimming and J lost 2 bases; unmatched junction nucleotides: 10. This chain's CDR3 is CASSLAWTGPKAYEQYF. In nucleotides, the CDR3 is TGTGCCAGCAGCTTGGCTTGGACAGGGCCCAAGGCCTACGAGCAGTACTTC.

This clonotype was recorded at least ten times. The chain uses TRBV7-9 and TRBJ2-7, with 9 bases aligning to TRBD1. The CDR3 is 16 residues long. Trimming took 5 bases from V and 0 from J; bases not matched to a gene: 8. Germline CDR1 and CDR2: SEHNR and FQNEAQ (reference sequence). CDR3 in amino acids: CASSTRTGVSSYEQYF. CDR3 sequence (DNA): TGTGCCAGCAGCACCCGGACAGGGGTCAGCTCCTACGAGCAGTACTTC.

This chain connects TRBV24-1 to TRBJ2-7; 8 bases are shared with TRBD1. Germline CDR1 and CDR2: KGHDR and SFDVKD. The CDR3 is made up of 15 amino acids. Germline trimming cut 4 bases from V and 3 bases from J; bases unmatched to any gene: 7. CDR3 sequence (DNA): TGTGCCACCAGTGACGCTGGACAGGGCTTCTACGAGCAGTACTTC. Protein: CATSDAGQGFYEQYF.

The V call is TRBV5-1, the J call TRBJ1-1, with 9 bases aligning to TRBD1. Germline lookup yields CDR1 SGHRS and CDR2 YFSETQ. The CDR3 consists of 12 residues. V shed 4 bases, J shed 8 bases, and the junction held 3 bases outside the gene matches. CDR3: CASSPGTGEAFF. CDR3 sequence (DNA): TGCGCCAGCAGCCCGGGGACAGGGGAAGCTTTCTTT.

The chain combines TRBV19 with TRBJ2-1; 10 nucleotides line up with TRBD1. V was pared by 3 bases and J by 6 bases, with 14 bases of the junction left unmatched. Germline CDR1 LNHDA, CDR2 SQIVND (reference sequence). The CDR3 totals 18 residues. The CDR3 is CASSMSSEGTGESNEQFF. In nucleotides, the CDR3 is TGTGCCAGTAGTATGAGCAGTGAGGGGACAGGGGAGTCCAATGAGCAGTTCTTC. Filled out from reference TRBV19 and TRBJ2-1, the complete variable domain reads DGGITQSPKYLFRKEGQNVTLSCEQNLNHDAMYWYRQDPGQGLRLIYYSQIVNDFQKGDIAEGYSVSREKKESFPLTVTSAQKNPTAFYLCASSMSSEGTGESNEQFFGPGTRLTVL.

The genes are TRBV2 and TRBJ1-4; D unclear. The J call may be mistaken, given a closer DNA end match to TRBJ2-3. This CDR3 has 12 residues. Germline CDR1 SNHLY, CDR2 FYNNEI. As DNA, the CDR3 is TGTGCCAGCAGTGAACCAGCCGGTACGCAGTATTTT. This translates into CASSEPAGTQYF.

This clonotype was seen only a few times. The rearrangement links TRBV27 to TRBJ1-2; D is ambiguous. V was pared by 5 bases and J by 8 bases, with 21 bases between. Germline loops: CDR1 MNHEY, CDR2 SMNVEV (reference sequence). The CDR3 consists of 15 residues. The CDR3 nucleotides read TGTGCCAGCAGTCCCTCATGGCTCGAGGGTAGGGGCTACACCTTC. This codes for CASSPSWLEGRGYTF.

V is TRBV25-1 and J is TRBJ2-2, with TRBD1 matching 9 bases. The CDR3 covers 16 residues. Germline CDR1 MGHDK, CDR2 SYGVNS. Trimming at V came to 4 bases and at J to 6 bases, leaving 9 bases not matched to a gene. CDR3 residues: CASSVRGQGQSGELFF. The CDR3, as DNA: TGTGCCAGCAGTGTACGGGGACAGGGTCAATCCGGGGAGCTGTTTTTT.

The V gene is TRBV20-1, the J gene TRBJ1-1; no firm D call. V was cut by 3 bases and J by 1 base, with 9 bases left in between. Looked up from germline, CDR1 is DFQATT and CDR2 is SNEGSKA (reference sequence). The CDR3 is 13 amino acids. The CDR3 region is CSASRVTNTEAFF. In DNA, the CDR3 is TGCAGTGCTAGTAGGGTAACGAACACTGAAGCTTTCTTT.

This clonotype was seen repeatedly, ten times or more. This chain uses TRBV6-5 with TRBJ1-2, with unresolved D. In germline, CDR1 is MNHEY, CDR2 SVGAGI. Trimming left V 0 bases short and J 3 bases short, with 23 bases between. CDR3 length: 19 residues. CDR3 sequence reads: CASSYSGILVGGEDYGYTF. The CDR3 coding sequence is TGTGCCAGCAGTTACTCCGGCATATTGGTGGGCGGGGAGGACTATGGCTACACCTTC.

This clonotype was seen repeatedly, ten times or more. The V and J genes are TRBV29-1 and TRBJ1-6, with a weak D call TRBD1 (5 bases). The CDR3 is 13 residues long. The germline V and J ends were trimmed by 7 bases and 7 bases, with 14 bases remaining between them. Germline CDR1 SQVTM, CDR2 ANQGSEA. The CDR3 DNA reads as TGCAGCGATAAGCAGGGTTACAATTCACCCCTCCACTTT. Its translation: CSDKQGYNSPLHF.

This clonotype is a singleton in its sample. This chain joins TRBV7-4 and TRBJ2-2, with D uncertain. The germline V and J ends were trimmed by 3 bases and 0 bases, with 8 bases remaining between them. The CDR3 runs to 15 residues. Looked up from germline, CDR1 is SGHVT and CDR2 is SQSDAQ. DNA for the CDR3: TGTGCCAGCAGCTTTAGTCAGGCGAACACCGGGGAGCTGTTTTTT. Translated: CASSFSQANTGELFF.